Each of the 20 T cell receptor beta chains below was sequenced from the same sample in a study of T cell clones after liver transplantation. Assay: immunoSEQ multiplex PCR; the TCRdb copy retains only in-frame clones and omits some. The table has about 76,000 clones, 75% to 90% seen once; the top ten hold over 2.5%. The input for sequencing was CD4+ T cells from blood, taken at the 22-month timepoint. These receptors originate from a human patient who received a liver transplant. The graft donor may be the source of some T cells.

The rearrangement links TRBV11-1 to TRBJ2-5; D is unresolved. Per the germline V gene, CDR1 is SGHAT and CDR2 is FQDESV (reference sequence). The CDR3 sequence is 15 residues long. The V gene lost 4 bases and the J gene lost 1 base, with 13 bases spanning the gap. The CDR3 protein is CASSSNTNRQETQYF. The CDR3 coding sequence is TGTGCCAGCAGCTCAAATACTAACCGCCAAGAGACCCAGTACTTC.

This clone was recorded a few times. The rearrangement uses TRBV18 and TRBJ1-2, with 10 nucleotides matching TRBD1. CDR1 KGHSH and CDR2 LQKENI come from the germline V gene. This CDR3 has 15 residues. Trimming cost V 9 bases and J 3 bases; bases outside gene matches: 10. The CDR3 coding sequence is TGTGCCAGTCGCTTCTCCGGGACAGGGGACTATGGCTACACCTTC. Translation: CASRFSGTGDYGYTF.

The chain uses TRBV7-2 and TRBJ1-1, with 9 bases fitting TRBD1. The V gene end was trimmed by 5 bases and the J gene end by 10 bases; junction bases not matched to a gene: 8. CDR1 SGHTA and CDR2 FQGNSA come from the germline V gene. The length of the CDR3 is 13 residues. CDR3 sequence reads: CASSGGQGLRAFF. The CDR3 DNA is TGTGCCAGCAGCGGCGGACAGGGGCTGAGAGCTTTCTTT. Combining the CDR3 with reference TRBV7-2 and TRBJ1-1 gives the whole variable domain GAGVSQSPSNKVTEKGKDVELRCDPISGHTALYWYRQSLGQGLEFLIYFQGNSAPDKSGLPSDRFSAERTGGSVSTLTIQRTQQEDSAVYLCASSGGQGLRAFFGQGTRLTVV.

This chain joins TRBV7-2 and TRBJ2-3; TRBD2 matches at 7 bases. The CDR3 has 14 amino acids. After removal of 5 bases from V and 0 bases from J, the junction contained 2 bases not matched to a gene. Germline V lookup: CDR1 SGHTA, CDR2 FQGNSA. This CDR3 reads CASSQGLSTDTQYF. CDR3 coding DNA: TGTGCCAGCAGCCAGGGACTAAGCACAGATACGCAGTATTTT.

The chain combines TRBV5-6 with TRBJ1-5; maybe TRBD1 (5 bases). The CDR3 extends over 17 amino acids. Looked up from germline, CDR1 is SGHDT and CDR2 is YYEEEE. Trimming stripped 9 bases from V and 0 bases from J, with 22 bases between. The CDR3 spells CANPGTRTNYSNQPQHF. The DNA for the CDR3 is TGTGCCAACCCAGGGACGAGGACGAACTATAGCAATCAGCCCCAGCATTTT. The variable domain in full, completed from reference TRBV5-6 and TRBJ1-5, reads DAGVTQSPTHLIKTRGQQVTLRCSPKSGHDTVSWYQQALGQGPQFIFQYYEEEERQRGNFPDRFSGHQFPNYSSELNVNALLLGDSALYLCANPGTRTNYSNQPQHFGDGTRLSIL.

The CDR3 coding sequence is TGTGCCAGCAGGGGCGGACAGGGAAAGGGAAAACTGTTTTTT. Translated, it gives CASRGGQGKGKLFF. The rearrangement uses TRBV2 and TRBJ1-4, with 8 positions matching TRBD1. J gave up 10 bases and V 6 bases, and 10 bases lay outside the gene matches. CDR3 length: 14 amino acids. CDR1 is SNHLY and CDR2 is FYNNEI in the germline V gene.

In this sample, this clone turned up a few times. The V gene is TRBV4-2, the J gene TRBJ2-7; D remains unclear. Germline CDR1 reads LGHNA; CDR2 reads YNFKEQ. The CDR3 loop spans 16 amino acids. The V end was cut by 0 bases, the J end by 3 bases, with 15 bases between. Here the CDR3 reads CASSQDWATPGYEQYF. In DNA form, the CDR3 reads TGTGCCAGCAGCCAAGATTGGGCCACACCGGGCTACGAGCAGTACTTC.

The chain is built from TRBV30 and TRBJ2-5; D call uncertain. Germline CDR1 and CDR2: GTSNPN and SVGIG (reference sequence). V gave up 3 bases and J gave up 5 bases, with 10 bases separating them. CDR3 size: 12 residues. The DNA for the CDR3 is TGTGCCTGGAGGCCGTACGGGGAGACCCAGTACTTC. The encoded protein is CAWRPYGETQYF.

The chain has TRBV4-1 and TRBJ2-1; 10 nucleotides agree with TRBD2. The CDR3 has 17 residues. The germline gives CDR1 MGHRA, CDR2 YSYEKL. V was clipped by 0 bases and J by 3 bases; unmatched bases: 5. The CDR3 loop reads CASSQDPTSGFYNEQFF. In nucleotides, the CDR3 is TGCGCCAGCAGCCAAGACCCGACTAGCGGGTTCTACAATGAGCAGTTCTTC.

The V call is TRBV4-3, the J call TRBJ1-6; D possibly corresponds to TRBD1 (5 bases). The CDR3 spans 17 residues. From germline, CDR1 is LGHNA and CDR2 YSLEER. V was clipped by 1 base and J by 7 bases, with 17 bases between them. This CDR3 reads CASSQVMLQGGNSPLHF. CDR3 DNA: TGCGCCAGCAGCCAAGTTATGTTGCAGGGTGGGAATTCACCCCTCCACTTT.

The rearrangement links TRBV7-3 to TRBJ2-1; TRBD2 matches at 15 bases. V shed 3 bases, J shed 2 bases, and the junction held 5 bases outside the gene matches. Germline CDR1 reads SGHTA; CDR2 reads FQGTGA. The CDR3 length is 18 residues. DNA for the CDR3: TGTGCCAGCAGCTTTAAAGGGACTAGCGGGAGGCCCTACAATGAGCAGTTCTTC. Its protein is CASSFKGTSGRPYNEQFF.

V gene TRBV18 combines with J gene TRBJ1-5; D is uncertain. Germline CDR1 KGHSH, CDR2 LQKENI. V was pared by 6 bases and J by 4 bases, with 22 bases between. This CDR3 has 17 residues. The CDR3 region is CASSPGGLPPGNQPQHF. The CDR3 nucleotides read TGTGCCAGCTCGCCGGGTGGACTGCCGCCGGGAAATCAGCCCCAGCATTTT.

The chain uses TRBV6-5 and TRBJ1-1; D gene ambiguous. Germline V gene data show CDR1 as MNHEY and CDR2 as SVGAGI. Between the trimmed V and J ends, which lost 10 bases and 5 bases, there was a span of 17 bases. This CDR3 is 13 amino acids long. The DNA for the CDR3 is TGTGCCACCTCCCAGGTCGGTGGGACTGAAGCTTTCTTT. This codes for CATSQVGGTEAFF.

Turning to this clone: Sequence at one end of the junction differs from germline and may be a read error. The chain carries TRBV29-1 and TRBJ2-1; TRBD2 matches 8 bases. Germline CDR1 reads SQVTM; CDR2 reads ANQGSEA. CDR3 size: 13 residues. The CDR3 bases are TGCAGCTTTGAGCGCGGGAGGACCAATGAGCAGTTCTTC. Amino acid sequence: CSFERGRTNEQFF.

The genes are TRBV7-9 and TRBJ1-2, with D hard to call. V gave up 1 base and J gave up 0 bases, with 12 bases separating them. The CDR3 spans 16 residues. The germline CDR1 and CDR2 sequences are SEHNR and FQNEAQ (reference sequence). CDR3 nucleotide sequence: TGTGCCAGCAGCTTAGTTTTAACAAGAGCTAACTATGGCTACACCTTC. Protein product: CASSLVLTRANYGYTF.

The chain combines TRBV6-5 with TRBJ2-1, with D unresolved. Trimming removed 2 bases from V and 4 bases from J, with 6 bases in between. Germline CDR1 reads MNHEY; CDR2 reads SVGAGI. This CDR3 region has 13 residues. The CDR3: CASSYTTYNEQFF. The DNA of the CDR3 is TGTGCCAGCAGTTACACCACTTACAATGAGCAGTTCTTC.

This chain joins TRBV25-1 and TRBJ2-5; 7 nucleotides line up with TRBD1. The CDR3 contains 13 residues. The germline V gene has CDR1 MGHDK and CDR2 SYGVNS. Unmatched junction bases numbered 8, after V lost 8 bases and J lost 5 bases. CDR3 DNA: TGTGCCAGCGCGAGACAGGGAACGGAGACCCAGTACTTC. Translated: CASARQGTETQYF.

The V and J genes are TRBV21-1 and TRBJ1-5. TRBV21-1 is classified as a pseudogene. The CDR3 consists of 17 residues. CDR3 loop: CASSKVCTAGARQPQHF. The CDR3 DNA follows: TGTGCCAGCAGCAAAGTTTGTACAGCGGGTGCGCGTCAGCCCCAGCATTTT.

This chain links TRBV28 with TRBJ2-7, with D perhaps TRBD2 (7 bases). From germline, CDR1 is MDHEN and CDR2 SYDVKM. The CDR3 is 15 amino acids. V shed 6 bases and J shed 3 bases, with 18 bases lying between them. This chain's CDR3 is CASRTVRGGNYEQYF. CDR3 in DNA: TGTGCCAGCAGAACCGTTAGGGGGGGGAACTACGAGCAGTACTTC.

This clone has only a few counts. The chain couples TRBV2 to TRBJ1-6, with 10 bases aligning to TRBD1. Per germline, CDR1 SNHLY and CDR2 FYNNEI. This CDR3 is built from 15 residues. The V segment lost 4 bases and the J segment 7 bases; nucleotides outside the gene matches: 4. DNA of the CDR3: TGTGCCAGCAGTGTGGAGGGACAGGGGAATTCACCCCTCCACTTT. As protein: CASSVEGQGNSPLHF.